This T cell receptor beta chain was retrieved from a study of T cells in Graves' hyperthyroidism and ophthalmopathy. Amplified regions were TCR beta CDR3 sequences from RNA transcripts. TCR CDR3 regions were first amplified by RT-PCR with HTBI primers. TCRdb recomputed calls from the multiplex PCR reads with MiXCR, one row per CDR3 protein. The sample has fewer than 450,000 distinct CDR3 sequences; approximately 17% are singletons. The CDR3 spans 16 residues. The germline V gene has CDR1 KGHSH and CDR2 LQKENI. With 1 base removed from V and 0 bases from J, the gap between germline ends came to 10 bases. Ophthalmopathy patients all had a Clinical Activity Score of at least 3, a NOSPECS grade of at least 4 and disease under 3 months old. Patients showing uncontrolled infection, other autoimmune disease, pregnancy or lactation were ineligible.

This sequence joins TRBV18 and TRBJ1-3; no clear D gene. The sequencing sample was made of blood. This clonotype was obtained from a young man with Graves' ophthalmopathy. The CDR3 reads CASSPQTDGSGNTIYF. As DNA, the CDR3 is TGTGCCAGCTCACCACAGACGGACGGCTCTGGAAACACCATATATTTT.